This entry lists 17 T cell receptor beta chains sequenced from one sample in a study of Ad26.COV2.S vaccination and SARS-CoV-2 variants. Profiled with immunoSEQ multiplex PCR; TCRdb holds only in-frame clones, not every one. The sample records 400,000 or so clones, 75% to 90% being singletons. Treatment specified: roughly 20 received Ad26.COV2.S at low or high dose, single or two shots; 5 received placebo; per-sample allocation not given. Sampling took place 63 days after the first vaccine or placebo injection. This material consisted of peripheral blood, taken in a trial of Ad26.COV2.S vaccine versus placebo. The receptors stem from a person aged 18-60 years who received the Ad26.COV2.S COVID-19 vaccine or a placebo.

This clone was seen a single time. V is TRBV13 and J is TRBJ1-2, with D possibly matching TRBD1 (5 bases). Germline CDR1 PRHDT, CDR2 FYEKMQ (reference sequence). The CDR3 has 13 residues. V was trimmed by 4 bases and J by 8 bases, leaving 14 bases between them. CDR3 sequence: CASSSGDVGGYTF. The CDR3 coding sequence is TGTGCCAGCAGCTCTGGGGACGTCGGGGGCTACACCTTC.

The V gene is TRBV11-2, the J gene TRBJ1-1, with D unresolved. The CDR3 loop spans 16 amino acids. Trimming left V 1 base short and J 1 base short, with 13 bases between. The germline gives CDR1 SGHAT, CDR2 FQNNGV. The CDR3 DNA follows: TGTGCCAGCAGCTTAGCATCGTGGCTCGGGAACACTGAAGCTTTCTTT. Protein sequence: CASSLASWLGNTEAFF.

V and J are TRBV7-2 and TRBJ2-1, with 8 nucleotides matching TRBD1. J was trimmed by 10 bases and V by 1 base; bases with no gene match: 6. The CDR3 covers 14 residues. Germline lookup yields CDR1 SGHTA and CDR2 FQGNSA. In DNA form, the CDR3 reads TGTGCCAGCAGCTTAGAGGCCAGGGGGCACGAGCAGTTCTTC. Encoded protein: CASSLEARGHEQFF.

This chain connects TRBV24-1 to TRBJ1-2; the D is unclear. CDR1 is KGHDR, CDR2 SFDVKD, per germline. With 10 bases removed from V and 6 bases from J, the gap between germline ends came to 26 bases. This CDR3 contains 16 residues. CDR3 sequence reads: CATLPGVGRTINGYTF. As DNA, the CDR3 is TGTGCCACGCTACCTGGGGTAGGGAGGACGATAAATGGCTACACCTTC.

The rearrangement links TRBV5-5 to TRBJ2-1; D remains ambiguous. Per the germline V gene, CDR1 is SGHKS and CDR2 is YYEKEE (reference sequence). V was shortened by 4 bases and J by 8 bases, with 7 bases between the two germline ends. CDR3 length equals 11 residues. The CDR3 region has the DNA TGTGCCAGCAGCCTATACGATGAGCAGTTCTTC. Translated, it gives CASSLYDEQFF. The variable domain in full, completed from reference TRBV5-5 and TRBJ2-1, reads DAGVTQSPTHLIKTRGQQVTLRCSPISGHKSVSWYQQVLGQGPQFIFQYYEKEERGRGNFPDRFSARQFPNYSSELNVNALLLGDSALYLCASSLYDEQFFGPGTRLTVL.

This clone was detected once. This chain connects TRBV29-1 to TRBJ1-6, with TRBD1 matching 10 bases. The CDR3 is made up of 14 amino acids. V trimming: 5 bases; J trimming: 8 bases; junction bases outside the gene matches: 6. Germline V gene sequence: CDR1 SQVTM, CDR2 ANQGSEA. The CDR3: CSVQTGTGDSPLHF. In nucleotides, the CDR3 is TGCAGCGTTCAAACCGGGACAGGGGATTCACCCCTCCACTTT.

The CDR3 DNA sequence: TGCGCCAGCAGCCACCCCCTGGGGGGTGGCACTGAAGCTTTCTTT. It translates to CASSHPLGGGTEAFF. The V and J genes are TRBV4-3 and TRBJ1-1; perhaps TRBD1 as D (5 bases). V was clipped by 3 bases and J by 4 bases, with 15 bases between them. The CDR3 is 15 amino acids. The V gene's germline CDR1 is LGHNA and CDR2 YSLEER.

This sequence joins TRBV7-2 and TRBJ1-2; D gene uncertain. The germline V and J ends were trimmed by 1 base and 0 bases, with 9 bases remaining between them. The CDR3 length is 15 residues. In germline, CDR1 is SGHTA, CDR2 FQGNSA. The CDR3: CASSLDGLANYGYTF. The DNA of the CDR3 is TGTGCCAGCAGCTTAGATGGACTAGCTAACTATGGCTACACCTTC.

This sequence joins TRBV5-1 and TRBJ1-2; TRBD1 matches 7 bases. Germline CDR1 is SGHRS and CDR2 is YFSETQ. V was clipped by 4 bases and J by 3 bases; unmatched bases: 18. This CDR3 is built from 18 residues. In DNA form, the CDR3 reads TGCGCCAGCAGCCTTGGAGGCCCCTACACAGGGGTGGACTATGGCTACACCTTC. This codes for CASSLGGPYTGVDYGYTF.

The J gene is TRBJ1-6, the V gene TRBV9; D not certain. There are 13 residues in the CDR3. The V gene lost 0 bases and the J gene lost 6 bases, with 4 bases spanning the gap. Germline CDR1 is SGDLS and CDR2 is YYNGEE. The CDR3: CASSVGPNSPLHF. DNA of the CDR3: TGTGCCAGCAGCGTAGGACCTAATTCACCCCTCCACTTT.

The chain recombines TRBV19 with TRBJ1-4, with D perhaps matching TRBD1 (6 bases). The CDR3 has 13 amino acids. V was clipped by 6 bases and J by 7 bases, with 12 bases between them. Germline CDR1 LNHDA, CDR2 SQIVND (reference sequence). Here the CDR3 DNA reads TGTGCCAGTAGCACTGAGGGGGGTGAAAAACTGTTTTTT. Translated, it gives CASSTEGGEKLFF.

The chain recombines TRBV9 with TRBJ2-5; TRBD2 aligns across 10 bases. Germline trimming cut 0 bases from V and 5 bases from J; bases unmatched to any gene: 7. Germline loops: CDR1 SGDLS, CDR2 YYNGEE. The CDR3 extends over 16 amino acids. CDR3 nucleotides: TGTGCCAGCAGCGTAGGGGAGCGGGGGGGGTCGGAGACCCAGTACTTC. It codes for CASSVGERGGSETQYF.

The chain uses TRBV5-1 and TRBJ1-5; a weak D match, TRBD1 (5 bases). Trimming left V 4 bases short and J 4 bases short, with 12 bases between. CDR3 length equals 14 residues. Germline CDR1 and CDR2: SGHRS and YFSETQ. The CDR3 bases are TGCGCCAGCAGCCGGGACGGACTAAATCAGCCCCAGCATTTT. Amino acid sequence: CASSRDGLNQPQHF. The variable domain in full, completed from reference TRBV5-1 and TRBJ1-5, reads KAGVTQTPRYLIKTRGQQVTLSCSPISGHRSVSWYQQTPGQGLQFLFEYFSETQRNKGNFPGRFSGRQFSNSRSEMNVSTLELGDSALYLCASSRDGLNQPQHFGDGTRLSIL.

This clone was recorded only once. One junction end does not reproduce the germline sequence, and a read error may be involved. This rearrangement joins TRBV7-7 to TRBJ2-5, with 7 bases aligning to TRBD2. The CDR3 covers 14 residues. Germline V gene sequence: CDR1 SSHAT, CDR2 FNYEAQ (reference sequence). CDR3 sequence: CASSLLAAQETQYF. Written as DNA, the CDR3 is TGTGCTAGCAGCTTGCTAGCGGCTCAAGAGACCCAGTACTTC.

The chain's CDR3 is CASSRLGQGYEQYF. The CDR3 nucleotides read TGTGCCAGCAGCCGTCTGGGACAGGGGTACGAGCAGTACTTC. The rearrangement joins TRBV7-6 to TRBJ2-7, with TRBD1 matching over 10 bases. The CDR3 totals 14 residues. V trimming: 5 bases; J trimming: 4 bases; junction bases outside the gene matches: 5. Germline V gives CDR1 SGHVS, CDR2 FNYEAQ.

The chain has TRBV7-8 and TRBJ2-5; D call uncertain. CDR3 length: 12 residues. The ends were cut back, 5 bases at V and 4 bases at J, with 8 bases in the middle. The germline V gene has CDR1 SGHVS and CDR2 FQNEAQ. Here the CDR3 reads CASSLSIETQYF. DNA for the CDR3: TGTGCCAGCAGCCTGTCCATAGAGACCCAGTACTTC.

Only a few counts were recorded for this clone. This chain connects TRBV4-1 to TRBJ1-4; D possibly corresponds to TRBD1 (6 bases). Germline lookup yields CDR1 MGHRA and CDR2 YSYEKL. This CDR3 has 16 amino acids. Trimming took 1 base from V and 5 from J, leaving 14 bases between them. CDR3 sequence reads: CASSQGLRGQNEKLFF. DNA of the CDR3: TGCGCCAGCAGCCAAGGGCTCAGGGGTCAAAATGAAAAACTGTTTTTT.